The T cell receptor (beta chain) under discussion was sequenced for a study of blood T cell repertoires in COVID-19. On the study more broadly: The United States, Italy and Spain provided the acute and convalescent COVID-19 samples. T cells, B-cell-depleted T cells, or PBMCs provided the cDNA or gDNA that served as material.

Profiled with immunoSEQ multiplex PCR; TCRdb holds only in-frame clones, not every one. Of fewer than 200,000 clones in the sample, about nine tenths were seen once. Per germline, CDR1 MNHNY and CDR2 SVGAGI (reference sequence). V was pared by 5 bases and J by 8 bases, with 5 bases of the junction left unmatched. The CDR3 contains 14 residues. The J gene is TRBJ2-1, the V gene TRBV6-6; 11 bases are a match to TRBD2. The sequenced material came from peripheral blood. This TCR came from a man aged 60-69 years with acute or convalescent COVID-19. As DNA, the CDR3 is TGTGCCAGCAGTGCTAGCGGGGGGAGCGATGAGCAGTTCTTC. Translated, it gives CASSASGGSDEQFF.